The 8 T cell receptor beta chains below all came from one sample that was sequenced in a study of blood T cell repertoires in COVID-19. Assay used: immunoSEQ multiplex PCR; TCRdb lists only in-frame clones, some missing. The sample holds some 200,000 clones, over 75% seen once. Sequencing was carried out using peripheral blood. The receptors originated from an elderly man with acute or convalescent COVID-19.

The chain employs TRBV19 and TRBJ1-5; D is unclear. This CDR3 spans 15 amino acids. V gave up 5 bases and J gave up 5 bases, with 16 bases separating them. Germline V gene sequence: CDR1 LNHDA, CDR2 SQIVND (reference sequence). CDR3 sequence: CASSSPGRRDQPQHF. In nucleotides, the CDR3 is TGTGCCAGTAGTTCGCCCGGAAGGAGGGATCAGCCCCAGCATTTT.

This chain uses TRBV29-1 with TRBJ2-1; 7 bases map to TRBD2. Unmatched junction bases numbered 4, after V lost 4 bases and J lost 4 bases. This CDR3 region has 13 residues. Germline CDR1 is SQVTM and CDR2 is ANQGSEA. CDR3 loop: CSVGGRGYNEQFF. In nucleotides, the CDR3 is TGCAGCGTTGGCGGGAGAGGATACAATGAGCAGTTCTTC.

V gene TRBV7-9 combines with J gene TRBJ2-2, with TRBD1 matching over 9 bases. The trim removed 6 bases at V and 4 bases at J, leaving 6 bases unmatched. The CDR3 is 15 amino acids. Germline V gene sequence: CDR1 SEHNR, CDR2 FQNEAQ (reference sequence). The CDR3 region is CASRRTGVGTGELFF. DNA of the CDR3: TGTGCCAGCAGGCGGACAGGGGTTGGCACCGGGGAGCTGTTTTTT.

The chain is built from TRBV27 and TRBJ2-7, with a tentative D call TRBD2 (7 bases). The ends were cut back, 2 bases at V and 3 bases at J, with 14 bases in the middle. The germline V gene encodes CDR1 MNHEY and CDR2 SMNVEV (reference sequence). This CDR3 has 15 residues. The CDR3 coding sequence is TGTGCCAGCAGTTTACGGGGGGCTGACATCTACGAGCAGTACTTC. Translated, it gives CASSLRGADIYEQYF.

CDR3: CASSPNGGDQETQYF. CDR3 sequence (DNA): TGCGCCAGCAGCCCCAACGGGGGGGACCAAGAGACCCAGTACTTC. V gene TRBV5-1 combines with J gene TRBJ2-5, with 8 bases that match TRBD2. V lost 4 bases, J lost 0 bases, and 5 bases stayed unmatched. Germline CDR1 reads SGHRS; CDR2 reads YFSETQ. CDR3 length equals 15 residues.

As DNA, the CDR3 is TGTGCCAGCAGTGAAGCTCCGGACAGTTTCAATGAGCAGTTCTTC. It translates to CASSEAPDSFNEQFF. The rearrangement joins TRBV6-1 to TRBJ2-1; possible D gene TRBD1, 6 bases. Germline CDR1 is MNHNS and CDR2 is SASEGT. V lost 0 bases and J lost 6, with 12 bases in between. The CDR3 is made up of 15 amino acids.

V usage is TRBV30 and J usage is TRBJ1-5; unclear D gene. V shed 4 bases and J shed 6 bases, with 13 bases lying between them. CDR3 length: 13 amino acids. From germline, CDR1 is GTSNPN and CDR2 SVGIG (reference sequence). CDR3: CAWTPNPGQPQHF. The CDR3 nucleotides are TGTGCCTGGACCCCGAATCCCGGTCAGCCCCAGCATTTT.

V gene TRBV11-3 combines with J gene TRBJ2-3; 9 bases align to TRBD2. The CDR3 is 16 residues long. Germline values: CDR1 SGHNT, CDR2 YENEEA. Losses at the gene ends were 1 base for V and 6 bases for J; bases not matched to a gene: 8. CDR3 amino acids: CASSLVGSGSGDTQYF. For the CDR3, the DNA is TGTGCCAGCAGCTTAGTTGGTAGCGGGAGTGGTGATACGCAGTATTTT. The variable domain in full, completed from reference TRBV11-3 and TRBJ2-3, reads EAGVVQSPRYKIIEKKQPVAFWCNPISGHNTLYWYLQNLGQGPELLIRYENEEAVDDSQLPKDRFSAERLKGVDSTLKIQPAELGDSAVYLCASSLVGSGSGDTQYFGPGTRLTVL.